This T cell receptor beta chain emerged from a study of beta chain features in type 1 diabetes. Study-level results: For patients, the naive, central memory and Treg TCRB repertoires appeared more alike than for healthy donors. The study found moderately but significantly shorter TCRB CDR3s in all four CD4+ subsets of Type 1 diabetes patients.

The study reverse transcribed the entire isolated RNA, so it sequenced expressed TCRB transcripts. The assay was immunoSEQ multiplex PCR, and TCRdb's table has in-frame clones only and misses some. Of around 53,000 clones in the sample, just under 65% were seen once. About this clone: Its cognate antigen is unknown.

This CDR3 has 17 residues. In germline, CDR1 is GTSNPN, CDR2 SVGIG (reference sequence). J gave up 2 bases and V 3 bases, and 14 bases lay outside the gene matches. The chain links TRBV30 to TRBJ2-7, with 9 bases matching TRBD2. The specimen was stem cell memory CD4+ T cells from blood. This receptor was identified in a woman in her 30s with type 1 diabetes. Written as DNA, the CDR3 is TGTGCCTGGAGGAAGGGACAGACTAGCGGACCGCCCTACGAGCAGTACTTC. This translates into CAWRKGQTSGPPYEQYF.